The sequence of this T cell receptor (beta chain) was determined in a study of T cell responses to AZD1222 COVID-19 vaccine. Germline V gene sequence: CDR1 SNHLY, CDR2 FYNNEI. CDR3 length: 13 amino acids. Deletions cut 4 bases from V and 4 bases from J, with 8 bases between. This table comes from immunoSEQ multiplex PCR, and its TCRdb copy is limited to in-frame clones, with some not included. The profile shows about 120,000 clones, roughly nine tenths of them singletons. This material consisted of peripheral blood, taken 28 days after the second AZD1222 dose. The origin of this receptor is an adult who received the AZD1222 COVID-19 vaccine. J is TRBJ1-5 and V is TRBV2, with a weak D call TRBD1 (5 bases). CDR3 nucleotide sequence: TGTGCCAGCAGTGGACAGTCTAATCAGCCCCAGCATTTT. It yields the protein CASSGQSNQPQHF.